This TCR beta chain was found in a study of regulatory T cells in long-lasting Graves disease. Arm-PCR with iRepertoire HTBI primers amplified the CDR3 regions for these TCR beta libraries. TCRdb re-called the multiplex PCR reads through MiXCR, storing one row per CDR3 protein. In the table there are about 340,000 distinct CDR3 sequences, about 20% of which are singletons. The CDR3 length is 15 residues. Germline V gene data show CDR1 as DFQATT and CDR2 as SNEGSKA (reference sequence). Germline trimming cut 4 bases from V and 3 bases from J; bases unmatched to any gene: 7. As to time point: persistent/refractory GD, antithyroid drugs over 5 years with positive TRAb. PBMCs were the source of the RNA used for TCR sequencing.

The receptor comes from a female donor with Graves disease. The chain carries TRBV20-1 and TRBJ2-7; 12 bases match TRBD2. The sequences come from peripheral blood mononuclear cells (PBMCs), collected when the disease was refractory, from a patient treated with antithyroid drugs. This CDR3 is CSANLGLAGIYEQYF. The CDR3 DNA reads as TGCAGTGCTAATCTAGGACTAGCGGGGATCTACGAGCAGTACTTC.